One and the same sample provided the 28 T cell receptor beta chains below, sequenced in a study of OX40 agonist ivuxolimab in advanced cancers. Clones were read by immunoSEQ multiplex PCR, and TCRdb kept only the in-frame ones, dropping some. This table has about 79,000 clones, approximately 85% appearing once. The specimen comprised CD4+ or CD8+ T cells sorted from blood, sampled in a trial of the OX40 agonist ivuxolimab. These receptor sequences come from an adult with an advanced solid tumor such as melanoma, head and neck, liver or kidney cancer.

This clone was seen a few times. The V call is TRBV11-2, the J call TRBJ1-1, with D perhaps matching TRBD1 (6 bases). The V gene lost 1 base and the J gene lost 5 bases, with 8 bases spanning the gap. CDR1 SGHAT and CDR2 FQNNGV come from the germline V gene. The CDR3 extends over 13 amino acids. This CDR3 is CASSLGRGTEAFF. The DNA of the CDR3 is TGTGCCAGCAGCTTAGGCAGGGGTACTGAAGCTTTCTTT. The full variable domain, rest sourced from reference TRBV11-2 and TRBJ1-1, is EAGVAQSPRYKIIEKRQSVAFWCNPISGHATLYWYQQILGQGPKLLIQFQNNGVVDDSQLPKDRFSAERLKGVDSTLKIQPAKLEDSAVYLCASSLGRGTEAFFGQGTRLTVV.

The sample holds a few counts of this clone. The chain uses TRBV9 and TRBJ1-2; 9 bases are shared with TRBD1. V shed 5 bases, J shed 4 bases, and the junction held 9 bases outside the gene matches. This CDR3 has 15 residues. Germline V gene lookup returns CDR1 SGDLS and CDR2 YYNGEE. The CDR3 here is CASRDTGGAFYGYTF. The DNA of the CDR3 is TGTGCCAGCAGGGATACAGGGGGCGCTTTCTATGGCTACACCTTC. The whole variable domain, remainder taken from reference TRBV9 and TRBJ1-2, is DSGVTQTPKHLITATGQRVTLRCSPRSGDLSVYWYQQSLDQGLQFLIQYYNGEERAKGNILERFSAQQFPDLHSELNLSSLELGDSALYFCASRDTGGAFYGYTFGSGTRLTVV.

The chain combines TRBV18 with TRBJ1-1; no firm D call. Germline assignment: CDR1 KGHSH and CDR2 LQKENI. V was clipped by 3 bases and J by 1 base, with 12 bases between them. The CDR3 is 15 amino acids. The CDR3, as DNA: TGTGCCAGCTCACCCTCTGGGGTACCGAACACTGAAGCTTTCTTT. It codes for CASSPSGVPNTEAFF.

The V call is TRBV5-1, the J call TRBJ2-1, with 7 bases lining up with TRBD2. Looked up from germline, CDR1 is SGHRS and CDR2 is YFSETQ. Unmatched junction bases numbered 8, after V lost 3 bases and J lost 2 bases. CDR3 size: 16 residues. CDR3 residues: CASSYLAGATYNEQFF. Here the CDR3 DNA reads TGCGCCAGCAGCTACCTCGCGGGAGCCACCTACAATGAGCAGTTCTTC. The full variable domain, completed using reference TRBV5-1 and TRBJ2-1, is KAGVTQTPRYLIKTRGQQVTLSCSPISGHRSVSWYQQTPGQGLQFLFEYFSETQRNKGNFPGRFSGRQFSNSRSEMNVSTLELGDSALYLCASSYLAGATYNEQFFGPGTRLTVL.

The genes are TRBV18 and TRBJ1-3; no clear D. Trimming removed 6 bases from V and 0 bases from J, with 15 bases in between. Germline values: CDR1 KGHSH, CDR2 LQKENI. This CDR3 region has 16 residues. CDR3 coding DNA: TGTGCCAGCTCCTCCGGGAGCAGGAACTCTGGAAACACCATATATTTT. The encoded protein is CASSSGSRNSGNTIYF.

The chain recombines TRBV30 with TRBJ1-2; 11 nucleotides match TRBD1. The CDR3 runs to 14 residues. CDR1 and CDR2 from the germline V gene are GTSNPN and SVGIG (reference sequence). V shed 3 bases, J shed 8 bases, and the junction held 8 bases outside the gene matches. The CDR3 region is CAWRGTGGIVGYTF. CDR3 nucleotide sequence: TGTGCCTGGAGAGGGACAGGGGGTATCGTAGGCTACACCTTC.

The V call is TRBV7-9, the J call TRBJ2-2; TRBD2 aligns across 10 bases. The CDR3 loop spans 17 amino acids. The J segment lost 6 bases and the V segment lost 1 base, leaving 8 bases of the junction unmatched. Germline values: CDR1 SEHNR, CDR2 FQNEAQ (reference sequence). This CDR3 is CASSLGRGLAGAGELFF. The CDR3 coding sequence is TGTGCCAGCAGCTTAGGCCGGGGGCTAGCGGGAGCCGGGGAGCTGTTTTTT.

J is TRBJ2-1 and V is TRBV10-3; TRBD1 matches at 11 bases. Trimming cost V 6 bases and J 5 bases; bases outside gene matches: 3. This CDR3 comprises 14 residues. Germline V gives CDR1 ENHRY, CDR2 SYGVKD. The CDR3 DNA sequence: TGTGCCATCAGGCCGGGACAGGGGGACAATGAGCAGTTCTTC. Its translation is CAIRPGQGDNEQFF.

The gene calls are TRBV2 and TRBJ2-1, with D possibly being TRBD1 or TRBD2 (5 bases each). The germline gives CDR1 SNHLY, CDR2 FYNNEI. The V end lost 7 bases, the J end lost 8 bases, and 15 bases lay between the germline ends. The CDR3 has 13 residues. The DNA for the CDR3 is TGTGCCAGCACTCTCGATCGGGGCGATGAGCAGTTCTTC. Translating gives CASTLDRGDEQFF.

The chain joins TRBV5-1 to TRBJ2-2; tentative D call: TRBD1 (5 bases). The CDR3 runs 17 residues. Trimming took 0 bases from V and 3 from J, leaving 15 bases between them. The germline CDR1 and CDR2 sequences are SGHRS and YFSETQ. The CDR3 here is CASSLAGSVTDTGELFF. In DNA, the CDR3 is TGCGCCAGCAGCTTGGCTGGTTCTGTGACAGACACCGGGGAGCTGTTTTTT.

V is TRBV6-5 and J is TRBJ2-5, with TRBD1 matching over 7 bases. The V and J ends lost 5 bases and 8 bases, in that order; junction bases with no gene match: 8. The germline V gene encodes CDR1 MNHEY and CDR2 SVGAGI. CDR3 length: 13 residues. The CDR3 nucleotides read TGTGCCAGCAGTCGACAGGGTACGGGCACCCAGTACTTC. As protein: CASSRQGTGTQYF.

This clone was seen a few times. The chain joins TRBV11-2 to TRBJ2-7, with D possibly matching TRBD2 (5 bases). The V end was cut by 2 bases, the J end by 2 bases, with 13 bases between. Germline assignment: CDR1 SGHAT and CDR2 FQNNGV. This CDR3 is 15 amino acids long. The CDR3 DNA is TGTGCCAGCAGCTTAACTCCCCAGCGGACCTACGAGCAGTACTTC. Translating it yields CASSLTPQRTYEQYF. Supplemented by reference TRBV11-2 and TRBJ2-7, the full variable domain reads EAGVAQSPRYKIIEKRQSVAFWCNPISGHATLYWYQQILGQGPKLLIQFQNNGVVDDSQLPKDRFSAERLKGVDSTLKIQPAKLEDSAVYLCASSLTPQRTYEQYFGPGTRLTVT.

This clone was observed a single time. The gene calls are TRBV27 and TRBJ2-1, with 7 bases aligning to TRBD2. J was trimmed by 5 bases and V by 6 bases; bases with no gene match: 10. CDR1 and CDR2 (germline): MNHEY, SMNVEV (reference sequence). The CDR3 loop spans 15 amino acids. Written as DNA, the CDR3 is TGTGCCAGCAGCCGGCCCGGGGGGAATAACAATGAGCAGTTCTTC. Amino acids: CASSRPGGNNNEQFF.

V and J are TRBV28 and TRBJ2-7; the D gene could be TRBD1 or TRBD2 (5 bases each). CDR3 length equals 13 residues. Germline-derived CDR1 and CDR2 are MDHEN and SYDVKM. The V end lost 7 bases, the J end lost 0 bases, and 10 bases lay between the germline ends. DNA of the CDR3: TGTGCCAGCATGGGGGAGACCTCCTACGAGCAGTACTTC. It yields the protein CASMGETSYEQYF.

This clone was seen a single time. CDR3 loop: CASSATRDSMQYF. CDR3 DNA sequence: TGTGCCAGCAGTGCAACCCGGGACAGTATGCAGTACTTC. The chain combines TRBV6-1 with TRBJ2-7; the match to TRBD1 covers 7 bases. The CDR3 has 13 amino acids. V was pared by 4 bases and J by 9 bases, with 9 bases of the junction left unmatched. The germline V gene encodes CDR1 MNHNS and CDR2 SASEGT.

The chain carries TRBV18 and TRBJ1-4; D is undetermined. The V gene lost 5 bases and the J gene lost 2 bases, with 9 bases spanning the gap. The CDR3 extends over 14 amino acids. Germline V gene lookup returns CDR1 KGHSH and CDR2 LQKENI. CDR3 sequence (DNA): TGTGCCAGCTCAGCCGGGCAGACTAATGAAAAACTGTTTTTT. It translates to CASSAGQTNEKLFF.

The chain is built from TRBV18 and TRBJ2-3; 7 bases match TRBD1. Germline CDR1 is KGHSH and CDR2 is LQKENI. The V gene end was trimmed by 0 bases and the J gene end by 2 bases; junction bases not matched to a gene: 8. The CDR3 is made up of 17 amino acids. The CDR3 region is CASSPPGTASFTDTQYF. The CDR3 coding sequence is TGTGCCAGCTCACCACCCGGGACAGCCTCCTTCACAGATACGCAGTATTTT.

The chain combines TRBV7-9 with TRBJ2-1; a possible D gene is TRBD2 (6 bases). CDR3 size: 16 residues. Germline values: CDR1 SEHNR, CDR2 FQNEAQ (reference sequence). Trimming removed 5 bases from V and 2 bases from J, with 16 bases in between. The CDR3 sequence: CASSPSQRAPYNEQFF. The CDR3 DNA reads TGTGCCAGCAGCCCCTCCCAGCGGGCCCCCTACAATGAGCAGTTCTTC.

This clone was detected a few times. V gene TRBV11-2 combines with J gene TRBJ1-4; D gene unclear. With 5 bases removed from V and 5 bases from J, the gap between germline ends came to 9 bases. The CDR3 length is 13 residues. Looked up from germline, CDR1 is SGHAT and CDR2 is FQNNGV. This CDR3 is CASSPAPNEKLFF. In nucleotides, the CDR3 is TGTGCCAGCAGCCCGGCCCCAAATGAAAAACTGTTTTTT.

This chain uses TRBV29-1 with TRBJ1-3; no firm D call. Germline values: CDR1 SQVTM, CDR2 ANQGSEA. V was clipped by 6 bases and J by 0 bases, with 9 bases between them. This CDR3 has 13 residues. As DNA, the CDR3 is TGCAGCGTAGACGGGCCCTCTGGAAACACCATATATTTT. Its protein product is CSVDGPSGNTIYF.

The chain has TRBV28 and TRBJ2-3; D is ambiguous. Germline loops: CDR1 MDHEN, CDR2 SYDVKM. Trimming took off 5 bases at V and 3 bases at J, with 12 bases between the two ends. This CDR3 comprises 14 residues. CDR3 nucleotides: TGTGCCAGCAGTCCCGCTCATGGGACAGATACGCAGTATTTT. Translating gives CASSPAHGTDTQYF.

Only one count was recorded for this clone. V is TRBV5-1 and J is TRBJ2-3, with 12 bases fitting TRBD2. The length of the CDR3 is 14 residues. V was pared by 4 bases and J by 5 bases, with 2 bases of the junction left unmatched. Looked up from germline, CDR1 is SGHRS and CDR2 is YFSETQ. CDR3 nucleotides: TGCGCCAGCAGCCTACTAGCGGGAGGAGATACGCAGTATTTT. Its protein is CASSLLAGGDTQYF.

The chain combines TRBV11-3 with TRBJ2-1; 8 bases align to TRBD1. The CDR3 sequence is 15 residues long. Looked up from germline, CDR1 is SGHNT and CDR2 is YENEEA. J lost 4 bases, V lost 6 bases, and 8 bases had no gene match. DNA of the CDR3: TGTGCCAGCAGGTCTCAGGACAGGGATTACAATGAGCAGTTCTTC. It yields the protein CASRSQDRDYNEQFF.

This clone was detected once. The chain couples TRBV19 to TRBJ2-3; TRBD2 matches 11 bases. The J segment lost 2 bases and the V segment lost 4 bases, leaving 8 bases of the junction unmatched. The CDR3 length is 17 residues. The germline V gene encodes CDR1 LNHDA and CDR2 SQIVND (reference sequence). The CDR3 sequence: CASSNIQTSGNTDTQYF. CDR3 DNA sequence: TGTGCCAGTAGTAATATCCAGACTAGCGGGAACACAGATACGCAGTATTTT.

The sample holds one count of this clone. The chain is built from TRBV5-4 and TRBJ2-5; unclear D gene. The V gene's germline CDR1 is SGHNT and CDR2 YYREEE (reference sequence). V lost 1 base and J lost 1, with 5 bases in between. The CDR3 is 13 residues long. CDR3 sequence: CASSLLLQETQYF. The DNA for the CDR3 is TGTGCCAGCAGCTTGCTCCTCCAAGAGACCCAGTACTTC.

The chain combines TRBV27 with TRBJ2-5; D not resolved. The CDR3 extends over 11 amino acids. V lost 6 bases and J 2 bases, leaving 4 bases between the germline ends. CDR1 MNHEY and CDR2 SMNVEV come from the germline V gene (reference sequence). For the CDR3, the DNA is TGTGCCAGCAGGGGGCAAGAGACCCAGTACTTC. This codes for CASRGQETQYF.

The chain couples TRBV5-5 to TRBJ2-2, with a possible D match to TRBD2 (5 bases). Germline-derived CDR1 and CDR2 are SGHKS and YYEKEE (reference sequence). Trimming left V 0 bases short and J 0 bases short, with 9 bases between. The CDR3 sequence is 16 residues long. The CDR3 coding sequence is TGTGCCAGCAGCTTGGTAACAGCGGCGAACACCGGGGAGCTGTTTTTT. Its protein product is CASSLVTAANTGELFF.

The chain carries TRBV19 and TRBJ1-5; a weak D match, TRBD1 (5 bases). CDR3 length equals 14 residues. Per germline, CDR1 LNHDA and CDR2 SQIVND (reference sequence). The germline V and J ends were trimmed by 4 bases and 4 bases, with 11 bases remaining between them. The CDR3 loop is CASSRQGTNQPQHF. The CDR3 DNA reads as TGTGCCAGTAGTAGGCAGGGTACAAATCAGCCCCAGCATTTT.